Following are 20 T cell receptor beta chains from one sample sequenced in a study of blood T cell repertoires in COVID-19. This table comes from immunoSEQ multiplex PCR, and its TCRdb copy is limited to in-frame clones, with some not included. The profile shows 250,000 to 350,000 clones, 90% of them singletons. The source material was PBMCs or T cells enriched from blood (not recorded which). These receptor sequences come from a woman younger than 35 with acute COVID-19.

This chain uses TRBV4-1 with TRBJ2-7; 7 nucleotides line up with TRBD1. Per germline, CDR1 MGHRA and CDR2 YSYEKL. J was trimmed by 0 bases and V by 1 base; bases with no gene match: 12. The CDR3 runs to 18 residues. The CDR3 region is CASSQGGRRDSNSYEQYF. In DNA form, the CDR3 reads TGCGCCAGCAGCCAAGGAGGACGCCGGGACAGCAACTCCTACGAGCAGTACTTC.

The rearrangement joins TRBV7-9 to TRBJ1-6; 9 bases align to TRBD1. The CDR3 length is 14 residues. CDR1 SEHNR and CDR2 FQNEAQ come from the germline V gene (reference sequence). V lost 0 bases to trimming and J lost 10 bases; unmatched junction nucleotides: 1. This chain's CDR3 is CASSLATGGSPLHF. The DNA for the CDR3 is TGTGCCAGCAGCTTAGCGACAGGGGGGTCACCCCTCCACTTT.

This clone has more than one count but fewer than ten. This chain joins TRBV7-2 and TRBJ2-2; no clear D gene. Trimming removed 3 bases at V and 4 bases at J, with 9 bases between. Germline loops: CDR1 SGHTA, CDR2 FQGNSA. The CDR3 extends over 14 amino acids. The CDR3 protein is CASSFHISTGELFF. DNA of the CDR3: TGTGCCAGCAGCTTTCACATATCCACCGGGGAGCTGTTTTTT.

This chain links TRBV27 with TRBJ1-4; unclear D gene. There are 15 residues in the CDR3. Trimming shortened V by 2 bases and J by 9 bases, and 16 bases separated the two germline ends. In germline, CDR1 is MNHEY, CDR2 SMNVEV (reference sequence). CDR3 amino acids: CASSLGSIMAQKLFF. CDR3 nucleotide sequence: TGTGCCAGCAGTTTAGGGAGTATTATGGCTCAAAAACTGTTTTTT. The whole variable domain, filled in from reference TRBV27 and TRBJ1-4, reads EAQVTQNPRYLITVTGKKLTVTCSQNMNHEYMSWYRQDPGLGLRQIYYSMNVEVTDKGDVPEGYKVSRKEKRNFPLILESPSPNQTSLYFCASSLGSIMAQKLFFGSGTQLSVL.

CDR3 sequence (DNA): TGTGCCACCAGTGACGGTTCGGGACAGGGTGGGGAAAAACTGTTTTTT. It codes for CATSDGSGQGGEKLFF. This sequence joins TRBV24-1 and TRBJ1-4, with TRBD1 identical over 9 bases. This CDR3 contains 16 residues. Germline lookup yields CDR1 KGHDR and CDR2 SFDVKD. The trim removed 4 bases at V and 8 bases at J, leaving 10 bases unmatched.

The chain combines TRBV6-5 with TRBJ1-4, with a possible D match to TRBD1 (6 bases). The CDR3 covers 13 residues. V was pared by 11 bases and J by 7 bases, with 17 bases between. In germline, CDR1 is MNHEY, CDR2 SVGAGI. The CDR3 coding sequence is TGTGCCGCTGGGAAGGGGGAAACTGAAAAACTGTTTTTT. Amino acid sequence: CAAGKGETEKLFF.

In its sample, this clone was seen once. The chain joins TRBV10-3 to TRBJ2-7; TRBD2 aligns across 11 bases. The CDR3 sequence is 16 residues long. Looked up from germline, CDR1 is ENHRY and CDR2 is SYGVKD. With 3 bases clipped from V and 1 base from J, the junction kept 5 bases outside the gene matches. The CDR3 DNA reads TGTGCCATCAGTGACCACGGACTAGCGGGTTCCTACGAGCAGTACTTC. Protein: CAISDHGLAGSYEQYF.

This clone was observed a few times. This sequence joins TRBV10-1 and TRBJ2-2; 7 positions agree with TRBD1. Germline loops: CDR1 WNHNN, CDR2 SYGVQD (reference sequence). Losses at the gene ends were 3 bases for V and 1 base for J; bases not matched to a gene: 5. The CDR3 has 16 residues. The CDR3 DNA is TGCGCCAGCAGTGATTCGACAGGGAAGAACACCGGGGAGCTGTTTTTT. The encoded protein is CASSDSTGKNTGELFF.

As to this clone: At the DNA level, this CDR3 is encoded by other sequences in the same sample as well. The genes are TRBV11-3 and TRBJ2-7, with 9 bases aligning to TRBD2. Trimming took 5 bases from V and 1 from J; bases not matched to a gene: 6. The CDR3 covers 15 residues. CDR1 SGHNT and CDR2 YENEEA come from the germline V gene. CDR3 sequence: CASSPRAGGSYEQYF. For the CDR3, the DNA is TGTGCCAGCAGCCCGCGGGCGGGAGGGTCCTACGAGCAGTACTTC.

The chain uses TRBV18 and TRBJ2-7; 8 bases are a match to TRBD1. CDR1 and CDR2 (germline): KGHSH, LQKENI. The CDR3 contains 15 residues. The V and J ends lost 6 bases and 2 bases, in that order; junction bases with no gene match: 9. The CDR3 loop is CASSPLQGGTYEQYF. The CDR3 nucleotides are TGTGCCAGCTCGCCTTTACAGGGGGGCACCTACGAGCAGTACTTC.

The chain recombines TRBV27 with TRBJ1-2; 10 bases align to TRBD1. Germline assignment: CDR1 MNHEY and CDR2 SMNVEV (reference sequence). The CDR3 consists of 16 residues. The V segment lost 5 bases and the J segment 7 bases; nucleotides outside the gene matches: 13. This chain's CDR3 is CASSHKPGTGDGGYTF. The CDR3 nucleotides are TGTGCCAGCAGTCACAAGCCCGGGACAGGGGATGGTGGCTACACCTTC.

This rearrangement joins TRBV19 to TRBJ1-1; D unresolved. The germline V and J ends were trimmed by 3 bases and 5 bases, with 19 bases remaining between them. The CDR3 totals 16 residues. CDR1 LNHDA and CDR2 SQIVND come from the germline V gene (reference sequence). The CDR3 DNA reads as TGTGCCAGTAGTATCTCCAGGTTGATAGATGGGACTGAAGCTTTCTTT. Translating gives CASSISRLIDGTEAFF.

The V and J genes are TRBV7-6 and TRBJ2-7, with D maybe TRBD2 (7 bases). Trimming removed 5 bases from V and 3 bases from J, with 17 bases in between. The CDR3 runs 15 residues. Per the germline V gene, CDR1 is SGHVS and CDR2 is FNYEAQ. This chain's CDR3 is CASSGGGGVIYEQYF. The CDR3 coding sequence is TGTGCCAGCAGCGGGGGGGGCGGGGTGATCTACGAGCAGTACTTC.

The DNA of the CDR3 is TGCGCCAGCAGCTTTTCCAGCGGGGGGGTACCGACAGATACGCAGTATTTT. As protein: CASSFSSGGVPTDTQYF. This chain joins TRBV5-1 and TRBJ2-3; 10 positions match TRBD2. This CDR3 comprises 17 residues. Losses at the gene ends were 2 bases for V and 3 bases for J; bases not matched to a gene: 9. Germline assignment: CDR1 SGHRS and CDR2 YFSETQ. The full variable domain, with the rest looked up from reference TRBV5-1 and TRBJ2-3, is KAGVTQTPRYLIKTRGQQVTLSCSPISGHRSVSWYQQTPGQGLQFLFEYFSETQRNKGNFPGRFSGRQFSNSRSEMNVSTLELGDSALYLCASSFSSGGVPTDTQYFGPGTRLTVL.

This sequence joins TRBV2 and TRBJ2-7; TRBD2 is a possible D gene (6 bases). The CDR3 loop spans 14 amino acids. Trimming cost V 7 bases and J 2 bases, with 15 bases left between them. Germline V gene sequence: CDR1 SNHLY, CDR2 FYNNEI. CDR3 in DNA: TGTGCCAGCAACGACGGCTGGGAGGCCTACGAGCAGTACTTC. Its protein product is CASNDGWEAYEQYF.

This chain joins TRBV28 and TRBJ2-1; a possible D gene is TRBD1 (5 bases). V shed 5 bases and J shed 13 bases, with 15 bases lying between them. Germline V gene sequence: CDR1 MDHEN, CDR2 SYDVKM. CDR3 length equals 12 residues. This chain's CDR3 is CASSPSTVPQFF. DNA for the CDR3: TGTGCCAGCAGTCCATCGACAGTCCCTCAGTTCTTC.

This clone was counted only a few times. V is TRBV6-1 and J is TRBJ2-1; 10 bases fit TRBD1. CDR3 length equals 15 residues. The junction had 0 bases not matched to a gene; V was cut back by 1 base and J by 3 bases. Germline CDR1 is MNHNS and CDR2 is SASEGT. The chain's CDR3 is CASSEGTGGYNEQFF. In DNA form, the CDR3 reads TGTGCCAGCAGTGAAGGGACAGGGGGCTACAATGAGCAGTTCTTC.

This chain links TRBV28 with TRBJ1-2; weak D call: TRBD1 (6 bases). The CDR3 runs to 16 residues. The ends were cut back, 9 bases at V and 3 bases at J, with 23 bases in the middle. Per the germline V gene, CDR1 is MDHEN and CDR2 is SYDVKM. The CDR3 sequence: CASLSADGQTYYGYTF. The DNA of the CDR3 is TGTGCCAGTCTTTCCGCCGACGGACAGACCTACTATGGCTACACCTTC.

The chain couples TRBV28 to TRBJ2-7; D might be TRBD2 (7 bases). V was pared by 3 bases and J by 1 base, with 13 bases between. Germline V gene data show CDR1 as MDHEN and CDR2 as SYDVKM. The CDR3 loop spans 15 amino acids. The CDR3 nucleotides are TGTGCCAGCAGTTTTTGGGGAGGGGGGTCCTACGAGCAGTACTTC. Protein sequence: CASSFWGGGSYEQYF.

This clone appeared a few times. The CDR3: CASSLGGQMGPNYGYTF. DNA for the CDR3: TGTGCCAGCAGCTTGGGAGGGCAGATGGGACCTAACTATGGCTACACCTTC. This chain connects TRBV11-3 to TRBJ1-2; a possible D gene is TRBD1 (5 bases). V was trimmed by 3 bases and J by 0 bases, leaving 17 bases between them. The CDR3 contains 17 residues. The V gene's germline CDR1 is SGHNT and CDR2 YENEEA.